These 17 T cell receptor beta chains share one sample of origin, sequenced in a study of beta chain features in type 1 diabetes. Study-level points and caveats: Shorter TCRB CDR3s, moderately but significantly so, were found in Type 1 diabetes patients in all four CD4+ subsets.

Expressed TCRB transcripts were sequenced because the entire RNA isolate underwent reverse transcription. Method: immunoSEQ multiplex PCR; TCRdb's copy keeps in-frame clones and lacks some. The data contain 500,000 to 850,000 clones, more than 12% of them singletons. Their recognized antigens are unknown. Source material: naive CD4+ T cells from blood. Receptors were obtained from a man younger than 35 with type 1 diabetes.

V usage is TRBV2 and J usage is TRBJ2-4, with D possibly being TRBD2 (5 bases). Trimming shortened V by 1 base and J by 12 bases, and 10 bases separated the two germline ends. The CDR3 length is 12 residues. Germline V gene data show CDR1 as SNHLY and CDR2 as FYNNEI. The CDR3 sequence is CASSEGGENQYF. DNA of the CDR3: TGTGCCAGCAGTGAAGGTGGGGAGAATCAGTACTTC. The whole variable domain, filled in from reference TRBV2 and TRBJ2-4, reads EPEVTQTPSHQVTQMGQEVILRCVPISNHLYFYWYRQILGQKVEFLVSFYNNEISEKSEIFDDQFSVERPDGSNFTLKIRSTKLEDSAMYFCASSEGGENQYFGAGTRLSVL.

V and J are TRBV11-2 and TRBJ2-3, with a tentative D call TRBD1 (6 bases). CDR1 SGHAT and CDR2 FQNNGV come from the germline V gene. Trimming left V 5 bases short and J 2 bases short, with 17 bases between. The CDR3 extends over 16 amino acids. The DNA for the CDR3 is TGTGCCAGCAGCACCATCCAAGACAGGCCCACAGATACGCAGTATTTT. The encoded protein is CASSTIQDRPTDTQYF.

The chain recombines TRBV7-2 with TRBJ1-2; a weak D match, TRBD1 (6 bases). Germline V CDR1 and CDR2: SGHTA, FQGNSA. This CDR3 contains 13 residues. The germline V and J ends were trimmed by 4 bases and 8 bases, with 14 bases remaining between them. The CDR3 DNA sequence: TGTGCCAGCAGCTCAAGGGCAGGGGAGGGCTACACCTTC. Translation gives CASSSRAGEGYTF.

This clone appeared a few times. The chain is built from TRBV5-1 and TRBJ2-7, with 8 nucleotides matching TRBD2. The CDR3 extends over 14 amino acids. Germline assignment: CDR1 SGHRS and CDR2 YFSETQ. The trim removed 2 bases at V and 4 bases at J, leaving 5 bases unmatched. The CDR3 loop reads CASSLAGDGYEQYF. DNA for the CDR3: TGCGCCAGCAGCTTAGCGGGAGATGGTTACGAGCAGTACTTC.

This clone was seen a handful of times. CDR3 residues: CASSSTPDRDTQYF. DNA of the CDR3: TGTGCCAGCAGCTCCACACCGGATAGAGATACGCAGTATTTT. V and J are TRBV11-2 and TRBJ2-3; the D is unclear. Trimming took off 4 bases at V and 5 bases at J, with 13 bases between the two ends. The CDR3 runs to 14 residues. Germline CDR1 SGHAT, CDR2 FQNNGV. The full variable domain, rest sourced from reference TRBV11-2 and TRBJ2-3, is EAGVAQSPRYKIIEKRQSVAFWCNPISGHATLYWYQQILGQGPKLLIQFQNNGVVDDSQLPKDRFSAERLKGVDSTLKIQPAKLEDSAVYLCASSSTPDRDTQYFGPGTRLTVL.

This rearrangement joins TRBV4-2 to TRBJ2-1; possible D gene TRBD2, 6 bases. With 0 bases removed from V and 9 bases from J, the gap between germline ends came to 15 bases. Germline V lookup: CDR1 LGHNA, CDR2 YNFKEQ. The CDR3 totals 15 residues. The CDR3 DNA sequence: TGTGCCAGCAGCCAAGAAACTAGCTTGTACGGTGAGCAGTTCTTC. This codes for CASSQETSLYGEQFF.

The rearrangement links TRBV18 to TRBJ2-1; 8 bases align to TRBD1. Per germline, CDR1 KGHSH and CDR2 LQKENI. The CDR3 sequence is 15 residues long. Trimming at V came to 2 bases and at J to 8 bases, leaving 8 bases not matched to a gene. The CDR3, as DNA: TGTGCCAGCTCACCAGACAGGGGAACTCCCCATGAGCAGTTCTTC. Its translation is CASSPDRGTPHEQFF.

With respect to this clone: Other DNA sequences from this sample encode an identical CDR3 as well. This chain links TRBV30 with TRBJ1-3; D uncertain. The CDR3 is 13 residues long. Trimming took off 5 bases at V and 0 bases at J, with 8 bases between the two ends. The germline V gene encodes CDR1 GTSNPN and CDR2 SVGIG (reference sequence). The CDR3 loop reads CAWSAVSGNTIYF. The CDR3 coding sequence is TGTGCCTGGTCGGCAGTCTCTGGAAACACCATATATTTT.

A note on this clone: The same CDR3 can be traced to other DNA sequences in this sample. This rearrangement joins TRBV30 to TRBJ1-5; 8 bases line up with TRBD1. The trim removed 0 bases at V and 5 bases at J, leaving 3 bases unmatched. The CDR3 sequence is 14 residues long. The germline V gene has CDR1 GTSNPN and CDR2 SVGIG (reference sequence). CDR3 DNA: TGTGCCTGGAGTGTCCCAGGGGGCGATCAGCCCCAGCATTTT. It specifies CAWSVPGGDQPQHF.

This clone was seen only a few times. The chain is built from TRBV10-3 and TRBJ2-3; 7 positions match TRBD2. CDR3 length: 13 residues. The germline V gene encodes CDR1 ENHRY and CDR2 SYGVKD. V was clipped by 7 bases and J by 1 base; unmatched bases: 2. The CDR3 region has the DNA TGTGCCATCATGGCGGGGGGCACAGATACGCAGTATTTT. Residues: CAIMAGGTDTQYF.

V is TRBV28 and J is TRBJ1-6; weak D call: TRBD1 (6 bases). The V end lost 5 bases, the J end lost 8 bases, and 16 bases lay between the germline ends. Germline loops: CDR1 MDHEN, CDR2 SYDVKM. CDR3 length equals 15 residues. Here the CDR3 reads CASSTFRGGHSPLHF. The CDR3 DNA reads TGTGCCAGCAGTACTTTCAGGGGAGGGCATTCACCCCTCCACTTT.

This clone was counted only a few times. For the CDR3, the DNA is TGTGCCAGCAGCCTAACAGTACTCTATGGCTACACCTTC. It yields the protein CASSLTVLYGYTF. V and J are TRBV5-5 and TRBJ1-2, with D unclear. The germline V gene encodes CDR1 SGHKS and CDR2 YYEKEE (reference sequence). The length of the CDR3 is 13 residues. V was shortened by 4 bases and J by 4 bases, with 11 bases between the two germline ends.

This chain connects TRBV28 to TRBJ1-2, with no clear D. The CDR3 has 14 amino acids. Per germline, CDR1 MDHEN and CDR2 SYDVKM. V was cut by 7 bases and J by 4 bases, with 16 bases left in between. Here the CDR3 reads CASIRGLERYGYTF. The CDR3 DNA reads as TGTGCCAGCATCCGTGGTTTGGAACGCTATGGCTACACCTTC.

This clone has only a few counts. This CDR3 is also generated by other DNA sequences in the sample. J is TRBJ2-7 and V is TRBV7-2; no definite D call. Germline CDR1 reads SGHTA; CDR2 reads FQGNSA. The V gene lost 2 bases and the J gene lost 6 bases, with 5 bases spanning the gap. The CDR3 has 11 amino acids. The CDR3 DNA sequence: TGTGCCAGCAGCTTACTCAGCGAGCAGTACTTC. Encoded protein: CASSLLSEQYF.

The CDR3 DNA sequence: TGCAGCGTTGAAACTAGCGGGGGGTCCACAGATACGCAGTATTTT. Translating it yields CSVETSGGSTDTQYF. This sequence joins TRBV29-1 and TRBJ2-3; 12 bases are a match to TRBD2. The CDR3 sequence is 15 residues long. V shed 2 bases and J 2 bases; nucleotides not matched to a gene: 2. CDR1 and CDR2 from the germline V gene are SQVTM and ANQGSEA.

V usage is TRBV14 and J usage is TRBJ1-2; D remains ambiguous. CDR1 and CDR2 (germline): SGHDN, FVKESK. The CDR3 is 13 amino acids. Trimming removed 0 bases at V and 11 bases at J, with 13 bases between. The CDR3: CASSQDLRAGYTF. The CDR3 coding sequence is TGTGCCAGCAGCCAAGATCTTCGGGCCGGATACACCTTC.

This clone appeared a few times. This rearrangement joins TRBV19 to TRBJ1-5; no clear D. CDR3 length: 13 amino acids. Germline V gene data show CDR1 as LNHDA and CDR2 as SQIVND (reference sequence). V lost 2 bases to trimming and J lost 2 bases, with 4 bases between them. The DNA of the CDR3 is TGTGCCAGTAGTATATTGGGCAATCAGCCCCAGCATTTT. Translating it yields CASSILGNQPQHF.